The rows below give T cell receptor beta chains drawn from one sample of a study of blood T cell repertoires in COVID-19. Measured with immunoSEQ multiplex PCR; TCRdb has only the in-frame clones, and not every one. The data hold around 380,000 clones, with 81% observed a single time. The sample consisted of peripheral blood. These TCRs come from a human donor with acute or convalescent COVID-19. The donor label of this sample is uncertain. Both conserved end residues are part of each CDR3. The order of the fields is clone size, CDR3 length, V gene, D gene, J gene, CDR3 DNA, CDR3 protein. D genes are given only for firm matches. Clone size, where shown, is once, few, many, or a class for clones that have expanded.

abundance: NA
len: 14
v_gene: TRBV30
d_gene: NA
j_gene: TRBJ1-4
CDR3nt: TGTGCCTGGAGCGCGGGGGCGACTAATGAAAAACTGTTTTTT
CDR3aa: CAWSAGATNEKLFF

abundance: NA
len: 17
v_gene: TRBV4-2
d_gene: NA
j_gene: TRBJ2-3
CDR3nt: TGTGCCAGCAGCCAAGATATAGGGGAAGAGGCCACAGATACGCAGTATTTT
CDR3aa: CASSQDIGEEATDTQYF

abundance: NA
len: 12
v_gene: TRBV5-1
d_gene: NA
j_gene: TRBJ1-2
CDR3nt: TGCGCCAGCAGCAGTGGCGGCGATAGCTACACCTTC
CDR3aa: CASSSGGDSYTF

abundance: NA
len: 15
v_gene: TRBV6-5
d_gene: NA
j_gene: TRBJ1-1
CDR3nt: TGTGCCAGCAGTATTCAGGGGACGGGGAACACTGAAGCTTTCTTT
CDR3aa: CASSIQGTGNTEAFF

abundance: NA
len: 16
v_gene: TRBV5-1
d_gene: NA
j_gene: TRBJ2-3
CDR3nt: TGCGCCAGCAGCTTGGGGACGAGGGCGGTGACAGATACGCAGTATTTT
CDR3aa: CASSLGTRAVTDTQYF

abundance: NA
len: 11
v_gene: TRBV3-1/TRBV3-2
d_gene: NA
j_gene: TRBJ2-7
CDR3nt: TGTGCCAGCAGCCAATCCCGCGAGCAGTACTTC
CDR3aa: CASSQSREQYF

abundance: many
len: 14
v_gene: TRBV10-1
d_gene: TRBD1
j_gene: TRBJ1-1
CDR3nt: TGCGCCAGCAGTAGGGACAGCGGGAGGCCTGAAGCTTTCTTT
CDR3aa: CASSRDSGRPEAFF

abundance: once
len: 13
v_gene: TRBV6-5
d_gene: NA
j_gene: TRBJ1-1
CDR3nt: TGTGCCAGCAGTCGGAGGGGCATGACTGAAGCTTTCTTT
CDR3aa: CASSRRGMTEAFF

abundance: NA
len: 14
v_gene: TRBV5-1
d_gene: TRBD1
j_gene: TRBJ1-4
CDR3nt: TGCGCCAGCAGACGGACAGGGAAGAATGAAAAACTGTTTTTT
CDR3aa: CASRRTGKNEKLFF

abundance: NA
len: 14
v_gene: TRBV9
d_gene: TRBD1
j_gene: TRBJ1-2
CDR3nt: TGTGCCAGCAGGGGGACAGGGGGTTTGTATGGCTACACCTTC
CDR3aa: CASRGTGGLYGYTF

abundance: NA
len: 15
v_gene: TRBV4-1
d_gene: TRBD1
j_gene: TRBJ2-7
CDR3nt: TGCGCCAGCAGCCAACCCGGGACAGGAGTCGACGAGCAGTACTTC
CDR3aa: CASSQPGTGVDEQYF

abundance: NA
len: 16
v_gene: TRBV19
d_gene: TRBD1
j_gene: TRBJ2-2
CDR3nt: TGTGCCTCCTGGGACAGGGCAGGGGCGAACACCGGGGAGCTGTTTTTT
CDR3aa: CASWDRAGANTGELFF

abundance: NA
len: 16
v_gene: TRBV5-4
d_gene: NA
j_gene: TRBJ2-1
CDR3nt: TGTGCCAGCAGCGACCCCGAACGCGGGGTGTACAATGAGCAGTTCTTC
CDR3aa: CASSDPERGVYNEQFF

abundance: NA
len: 16
v_gene: TRBV19
d_gene: TRBD2
j_gene: TRBJ2-1
CDR3nt: TGTGCCAGTAGTTTTCGAGCGGGGGGGCTTTACAATGAGCAGTTCTTC
CDR3aa: CASSFRAGGLYNEQFF

abundance: few
len: 15
v_gene: TRBV11-2
d_gene: TRBD2
j_gene: TRBJ2-1
CDR3nt: TGTGCCAGCAGCTTTAGCGGGCCCTCCTACAATGAGCAGTTCTTC
CDR3aa: CASSFSGPSYNEQFF

abundance: once
len: 13
v_gene: TRBV28
d_gene: NA
j_gene: TRBJ2-7
CDR3nt: TGTGCCAGCAGTCCGCCGGGTGTCGAGGGTCGGTACTTC
CDR3aa: CASSPPGVEGRYF

abundance: NA
len: 16
v_gene: TRBV4-1
d_gene: TRBD1
j_gene: TRBJ1-4
CDR3nt: TGCGCCAGCAGCCAGGAGAGGGGACAGGCTAATGAAAAACTGTTTTTT
CDR3aa: CASSQERGQANEKLFF

abundance: NA
len: 16
v_gene: TRBV28
d_gene: TRBD2
j_gene: TRBJ2-2
CDR3nt: TGTGCCAGCAGTTCACCGGGACTAGCGATCACCGGGGAGCTGTTTTTT
CDR3aa: CASSSPGLAITGELFF

abundance: NA
len: 14
v_gene: TRBV6-1
d_gene: NA
j_gene: TRBJ2-7
CDR3nt: TGTGCCAGCAGTGAAGCCGGGATAACCTACGAGCAGTACTTC
CDR3aa: CASSEAGITYEQYF

abundance: few
len: 13
v_gene: TRBV19
d_gene: TRBD1
j_gene: TRBJ1-1
CDR3nt: TGTGCCAGTAGGGACAGGGGGAACACTGAAGCTTTCTTT
CDR3aa: CASRDRGNTEAFF

abundance: NA
len: 16
v_gene: TRBV4-1
d_gene: TRBD2
j_gene: TRBJ2-1
CDR3nt: TGCGCCAGCAGCCAACCAACTAGCGGGAGTCGTTCTGAGCAGTTCTTC
CDR3aa: CASSQPTSGSRSEQFF

abundance: NA
len: 13
v_gene: TRBV27
d_gene: NA
j_gene: TRBJ2-7
CDR3nt: TGTGCCAGCAGTTTGGGGCAGTCCTACGAGCAGTACTTC
CDR3aa: CASSLGQSYEQYF

abundance: NA
len: 14
v_gene: TRBV6-5
d_gene: NA
j_gene: TRBJ1-6
CDR3nt: TGTGCCAGCAGTTGGCAAGATGGAGGTTCACCCCTCCACTTT
CDR3aa: CASSWQDGGSPLHF

abundance: NA
len: 13
v_gene: TRBV4-1
d_gene: NA
j_gene: TRBJ2-7
CDR3nt: TGCGCCAGCAGCCCCGACACCCTCTACGAGCAGTACTTC
CDR3aa: CASSPDTLYEQYF

abundance: few
len: 13
v_gene: TRBV27
d_gene: NA
j_gene: TRBJ2-7
CDR3nt: TGTGCCAGCAGTTTATCGCCCGGGTACGAGCAGTACTTC
CDR3aa: CASSLSPGYEQYF

abundance: NA
len: 14
v_gene: TRBV7-2
d_gene: TRBD1
j_gene: TRBJ1-1
CDR3nt: TGTGCCAGCAGCTTCGCCGGGACAGGGCTTGAAGCTTTCTTT
CDR3aa: CASSFAGTGLEAFF

abundance: NA
len: 15
v_gene: TRBV27
d_gene: NA
j_gene: TRBJ1-4
CDR3nt: TGTGCCAGCAGTTTGTCCCCTAGACAGGAAGAAAAACTGTTTTTT
CDR3aa: CASSLSPRQEEKLFF

abundance: many
len: 15
v_gene: TRBV6-5
d_gene: NA
j_gene: TRBJ1-5
CDR3nt: TGTGCCAGCATCACAAGCTCCGGGGCCGGGGGGCCCCAGCATTTT
CDR3aa: CASITSSGAGGPQHF

abundance: NA
len: 14
v_gene: TRBV19
d_gene: NA
j_gene: TRBJ1-6
CDR3nt: TGTGCCAGTAGACCGGGTGGGACATTCTCACCCCTCCACTTT
CDR3aa: CASRPGGTFSPLHF

abundance: NA
len: 12
v_gene: TRBV19
d_gene: NA
j_gene: TRBJ2-2
CDR3nt: TGTGCCAGTAGTATCGGTGGCGGGGAGCTGTTTTTT
CDR3aa: CASSIGGGELFF

abundance: NA
len: 12
v_gene: TRBV10-3
d_gene: NA
j_gene: TRBJ2-7
CDR3nt: TGTGCCATCAGTGAGAATACTTACGAGCAGTACTTC
CDR3aa: CAISENTYEQYF

abundance: NA
len: 15
v_gene: TRBV3-1/TRBV3-2
d_gene: TRBD1
j_gene: TRBJ2-1
CDR3nt: TGTGCCAGCAGCCAAAAGGGGGCCCGCTACAATGAGCAGTTCTTC
CDR3aa: CASSQKGARYNEQFF

abundance: NA
len: 13
v_gene: TRBV7-2
d_gene: NA
j_gene: TRBJ2-5
CDR3nt: TGTGCCAGCAGCTTATACCGTAGTGAGACCCAGTACTTC
CDR3aa: CASSLYRSETQYF

abundance: NA
len: 16
v_gene: TRBV6-5
d_gene: NA
j_gene: TRBJ2-4
CDR3nt: TGTGCCAGCAGTTCCGAGACTAGTAAAGCCAAAAACATTCAGTACTTC
CDR3aa: CASSSETSKAKNIQYF

abundance: NA
len: 17
v_gene: TRBV14
d_gene: TRBD1
j_gene: TRBJ2-7
CDR3nt: TGTGCCAGCAGCCTCTCCCAATTTCCGGGACAGGGGTACGAGCAGTACTTC
CDR3aa: CASSLSQFPGQGYEQYF

abundance: NA
len: 16
v_gene: TRBV6-1
d_gene: TRBD1
j_gene: TRBJ2-7
CDR3nt: TGTGCCAGCAGTGAACGGACCACAGGACAGGGGGCAAAGCAGTACTTC
CDR3aa: CASSERTTGQGAKQYF

abundance: NA
len: 17
v_gene: TRBV5-4
d_gene: TRBD2
j_gene: TRBJ2-1
CDR3nt: TGTGCCAGCAGCTTGGGGAAAGTAGCGGGAGGGTACAATGAGCAGTTCTTC
CDR3aa: CASSLGKVAGGYNEQFF

abundance: once
len: 16
v_gene: TRBV5-1
d_gene: NA
j_gene: TRBJ1-4
CDR3nt: TGCGCCAGCAGCCGCGGGACCGTTGCAACTAATGAAAAACTGTTTTTT
CDR3aa: CASSRGTVATNEKLFF

abundance: NA
len: 15
v_gene: TRBV5-1
d_gene: NA
j_gene: TRBJ1-4
CDR3nt: TGCGCCAGCAGCCCGGAGGGACGGCTGAATGAAAAACTGTTTTTT
CDR3aa: CASSPEGRLNEKLFF

abundance: NA
len: 17
v_gene: TRBV7-8
d_gene: NA
j_gene: TRBJ1-4
CDR3nt: TGTGCCAGCAGCTTAGCAAACAGGGATACAACTAATGAAAAACTGTTTTTT
CDR3aa: CASSLANRDTTNEKLFF

abundance: NA
len: 16
v_gene: TRBV9
d_gene: TRBD2
j_gene: TRBJ2-1
CDR3nt: TGTGCCAGCAGCGTAGGTCTCAGGGACTATGGCAATGAGCAGTTCTTC
CDR3aa: CASSVGLRDYGNEQFF

abundance: NA
len: 14
v_gene: TRBV5-1
d_gene: NA
j_gene: TRBJ2-2
CDR3nt: TGCGCCAGCAGCTTGTGGTCGGCAGGCGGGGAGCTGTTTTTT
CDR3aa: CASSLWSAGGELFF

abundance: NA
len: 17
v_gene: TRBV7-8
d_gene: TRBD1
j_gene: TRBJ2-2
CDR3nt: TGTGCCAGCAGGCCTGGGACAGGGGGCGCGAGGACCGGGGAGCTGTTTTTT
CDR3aa: CASRPGTGGARTGELFF

abundance: NA
len: 14
v_gene: TRBV5-1
d_gene: TRBD2
j_gene: TRBJ2-2
CDR3nt: TGCGCCAGCAGCATTAGACTAGCGGGCTGGGAGCTGTTTTTT
CDR3aa: CASSIRLAGWELFF

abundance: NA
len: 15
v_gene: TRBV27
d_gene: NA
j_gene: TRBJ1-5
CDR3nt: TGTGCCAGCAGTTTTACGGGGGGCGGTGGACAGCCCCAGCATTTT
CDR3aa: CASSFTGGGGQPQHF

abundance: once
len: 11
v_gene: TRBV30
d_gene: NA
j_gene: TRBJ2-1
CDR3nt: TGTGCCTGGACGCAGGTTGGTGAGCAGTTCTTC
CDR3aa: CAWTQVGEQFF

abundance: once
len: 13
v_gene: TRBV6-4
d_gene: NA
j_gene: TRBJ1-2
CDR3nt: TGTGCCAGCAGTGCCACAGGAAACTATGGCTACACCTTC
CDR3aa: CASSATGNYGYTF

abundance: NA
len: 15
v_gene: TRBV11-2
d_gene: TRBD2
j_gene: TRBJ2-7
CDR3nt: TGTGCCAGCAGCTTAGGAGGCTGGGGGGGCTACGAGCAGTACTTC
CDR3aa: CASSLGGWGGYEQYF